The clone carrying this T cell receptor (beta chain) was observed once. These data are taken from a study of blood T cell repertoires in COVID-19. The CDR3 extends over 12 amino acids. V lost 6 bases, J lost 12 bases, and 9 bases stayed unmatched. Germline V gene sequence: CDR1 MDHEN, CDR2 SYDVKM. The protocol was immunoSEQ multiplex PCR, while the TCRdb copy is restricted to in-frame clones and leaves out a portion. The sample has 310,000 or so clones, roughly 84% seen once. This clonotype was sampled from a man aged 45 to 65 with active or convalescent COVID-19. Input material: peripheral blood. The genes are TRBV28 and TRBJ2-7; 9 nucleotides agree with TRBD1. The CDR3 DNA is TGTGCCAGCAGCCTTGGGGACAGGGAGGCGTACTTC. Its protein is CASSLGDREAYF.